These 3 T cell receptor beta chains were sequenced from one sample in a study of blood T cell repertoires in COVID-19. Here immunoSEQ multiplex PCR was the method, and the copy in TCRdb shows in-frame clones only, minus some. This table holds 250,000 to 300,000 clones, less than 85% found once. The sample consisted of peripheral blood. The receptors stem from a man in his 60s who had recovered from COVID-19.

This chain connects TRBV7-3 to TRBJ2-2; weak D call: TRBD2 (6 bases). CDR1 is SGHTA, CDR2 FQGTGA, per germline. The ends were cut back, 5 bases at V and 7 bases at J, with 14 bases in the middle. The CDR3 extends over 14 amino acids. The CDR3 loop is CASSPWGVVGELFF. CDR3 coding DNA: TGTGCCAGCAGCCCTTGGGGGGTTGTCGGGGAGCTGTTTTTT.

This clone was seen only a few times. The chain recombines TRBV2 with TRBJ2-7; D remains unclear. This CDR3 spans 17 amino acids. Trimming stripped 0 bases from V and 4 bases from J, with 19 bases between. The germline CDR1 and CDR2 sequences are SNHLY and FYNNEI. The CDR3 sequence: CASSEASPLFESYEQYF. CDR3 in DNA: TGTGCCAGCAGTGAAGCTTCTCCCCTATTTGAGTCTTACGAGCAGTACTTC.

This clone was detected a few times. This chain connects TRBV4-2 to TRBJ2-7; TRBD1 aligns across 7 bases. CDR1 and CDR2 (germline): LGHNA, YNFKEQ. Germline trimming cut 2 bases from V and 3 bases from J; bases unmatched to any gene: 10. This CDR3 comprises 16 residues. CDR3 bases: TGTGCCAGCAGCCAAAGCGACAGGGAAGCCTACTACGAGCAGTACTTC. Encoded protein: CASSQSDREAYYEQYF.